Listed here are 4 T cell receptor beta chains from one sample, sequenced in a study of human versus mouse CDR3 diversity and MHC coevolution. Some clones are missing from TCRdb's copy, which holds only in-frame ones; the method was immunoSEQ multiplex PCR. The table shows about 83,000 clones, with about nine tenths occurring only once. The sequenced sample consisted of naive CD4+ T cells from blood. Stated subset: CD45RO-negative CD62L-positive naive CD4 T cells. These receptors were collected from a person aged 25 to 75 in good health.

The V call is TRBV30, the J call TRBJ2-1; no reliable D call. Trimming left V 1 base short and J 13 bases short, with 14 bases between. Germline CDR1 is GTSNPN and CDR2 is SVGIG (reference sequence). The CDR3 is 12 residues long. The CDR3 coding sequence is TGTGCCTGGAGTGGGGTGGGCCACTCCCAGTTCTTC. Amino acid sequence: CAWSGVGHSQFF.

The V gene is TRBV28, the J gene TRBJ2-7; possibly TRBD2 for D (7 bases). CDR3 length: 18 amino acids. The V end lost 5 bases, the J end lost 0 bases, and 23 bases lay between the germline ends. Germline V gene lookup returns CDR1 MDHEN and CDR2 SYDVKM. CDR3 loop: CASSTGGGFQGPSYEQYF. The CDR3 coding sequence is TGTGCCAGCAGTACGGGAGGCGGCTTTCAGGGGCCCTCCTACGAGCAGTACTTC.

This clone was observed once. This chain connects TRBV7-9 to TRBJ2-2; 7 bases match TRBD1. With V trimmed by 6 bases and J by 0 bases, 10 bases remained unmatched. Germline V gene data show CDR1 as SEHNR and CDR2 as FQNEAQ (reference sequence). The CDR3 consists of 17 residues. The CDR3 sequence: CASSLAFGTANTGELFF. The CDR3 bases are TGTGCCAGCAGTCTTGCTTTCGGGACAGCGAACACCGGGGAGCTGTTTTTT.

This clone is a singleton in its sample. The J gene is TRBJ1-2, the V gene TRBV25-1, with D possibly TRBD1 on 5 matching bases. Germline V gene sequence: CDR1 MGHDK, CDR2 SYGVNS. Trimming removed 6 bases from V and 4 bases from J, with 12 bases in between. CDR3 length equals 13 residues. The CDR3 reads CASSPGHLYGYTF. CDR3 nucleotides: TGTGCCAGCAGCCCCGGACATCTCTATGGCTACACCTTC.